A single sample is the source of the 28 T cell receptor beta chains below, sequenced in a study of blood T cell repertoires in COVID-19. Repertoires were generated with immunoSEQ multiplex PCR, while TCRdb's copy carries only in-frame clones and drops some. The sample lists roughly 150,000 clones; around 84% were seen once. The sequencing sample was made of peripheral blood. Every receptor here comes from a woman aged 50 to 65 with acute or convalescent COVID-19.

This clone was recorded only once. The rearrangement uses TRBV6-5 and TRBJ1-1, with unresolved D. The germline V gene has CDR1 MNHEY and CDR2 SVGAGI. CDR3 size: 13 residues. Trimming stripped 6 bases from V and 4 bases from J, with 12 bases between. The CDR3 nucleotides read TGTGCCAGCAGCTATTCGGGTACCACTGAAGCTTTCTTT. This gives the protein CASSYSGTTEAFF.

This clone was seen only once. The chain has TRBV10-3 and TRBJ1-2; D gene unclear. Germline CDR1 is ENHRY and CDR2 is SYGVKD. The CDR3 runs to 14 residues. V was pared by 2 bases and J by 4 bases, with 11 bases between. This chain's CDR3 is CAISEGTSIYGYTF. CDR3 sequence (DNA): TGTGCCATCAGTGAGGGCACAAGTATCTATGGCTACACCTTC.

The chain recombines TRBV7-3 with TRBJ1-6; D gene unclear. CDR1 is SGHTA, CDR2 FQGTGA, per germline. The CDR3 is 14 amino acids. The germline V and J ends were trimmed by 2 bases and 9 bases, with 11 bases remaining between them. The CDR3 coding sequence is TGTGCCAGCAGCTTAGCAGTTGGTGGTTCACCCCTCCACTTT. Translating gives CASSLAVGGSPLHF.

The chain carries TRBV5-1 and TRBJ2-5, with 8 bases identical to TRBD1. The CDR3 is 15 amino acids. V lost 0 bases to trimming and J lost 5 bases; unmatched junction nucleotides: 6. In germline, CDR1 is SGHRS, CDR2 YFSETQ. This CDR3 reads CASSLEDRVYETQYF. The CDR3 DNA is TGCGCCAGCAGCTTGGAGGACAGGGTGTATGAGACCCAGTACTTC.

CDR3 in DNA: TGTGCCAGCAGCCGTGACCAGGGAGATACGCAGTATTTT. This gives the protein CASSRDQGDTQYF. The chain links TRBV12-3 or TRBV12-4 to TRBJ2-3; maybe TRBD1 (5 bases). The V end was cut by 6 bases, the J end by 5 bases, with 12 bases between. The CDR3 is 13 amino acids.

This sequence joins TRBV19 and TRBJ2-7; D is unresolved. V was shortened by 5 bases and J by 3 bases, with 17 bases between the two germline ends. The CDR3 extends over 15 amino acids. In germline, CDR1 is LNHDA, CDR2 SQIVND (reference sequence). CDR3 residues: CASSPRLFTDYEQYF. The CDR3 nucleotides are TGTGCCAGTAGTCCTCGACTGTTTACCGACTACGAGCAGTACTTC.

The V gene is TRBV10-3, the J gene TRBJ1-1, with 7 bases matching TRBD1. The CDR3 length is 13 residues. The V segment lost 4 bases and the J segment 1 base; nucleotides outside the gene matches: 0. Germline assignment: CDR1 ENHRY and CDR2 SYGVKD. The CDR3 loop is CAISGDRNTEAFF. Here the CDR3 DNA reads TGTGCCATCAGTGGGGACAGGAACACTGAAGCTTTCTTT.

The J gene is TRBJ2-3, the V gene TRBV5-4, with 12 bases matching TRBD2. CDR1 SGHNT and CDR2 YYREEE come from the germline V gene (reference sequence). J lost 5 bases, V lost 2 bases, and 12 bases had no gene match. The CDR3 is 18 amino acids. The DNA for the CDR3 is TGTGCCAGCAGCTTACCCCTAGCGGGGGGGCCGGGTAGAGATACGCAGTATTTT. Translating gives CASSLPLAGGPGRDTQYF.

This chain links TRBV7-2 with TRBJ2-1; 9 bases agree with TRBD2. The CDR3 runs 14 residues. CDR1 and CDR2 (germline): SGHTA, FQGNSA. V shed 3 bases, J shed 8 bases, and the junction held 5 bases outside the gene matches. The CDR3 reads CASSFAGGLDEQFF. The CDR3 DNA reads TGTGCCAGCAGCTTTGCGGGGGGGCTGGATGAGCAGTTCTTC. Drawing the rest from reference TRBV7-2 and TRBJ2-1, the complete variable domain is GAGVSQSPSNKVTEKGKDVELRCDPISGHTALYWYRQSLGQGLEFLIYFQGNSAPDKSGLPSDRFSAERTGGSVSTLTIQRTQQEDSAVYLCASSFAGGLDEQFFGPGTRLTVL.

The rearrangement joins TRBV10-3 to TRBJ2-2; 7 bases fit TRBD2. The V segment lost 5 bases and the J segment 2 bases; nucleotides outside the gene matches: 5. Germline V gene lookup returns CDR1 ENHRY and CDR2 SYGVKD. The CDR3 loop spans 15 amino acids. The CDR3 region is CAISPGTTNTGELFF. Written as DNA, the CDR3 is TGTGCCATCAGTCCCGGGACTACTAACACCGGGGAGCTGTTTTTT.

In DNA, the CDR3 is TGTGCCAGCAGCGTGGACAGGGAAATCTCTGGAAACACCATATATTTT. This sequence encodes CASSVDREISGNTIYF. This chain connects TRBV7-6 to TRBJ1-3; 8 nucleotides line up with TRBD1. V lost 5 bases and J lost 0; bases outside the gene matches: 6. Germline-derived CDR1 and CDR2 are SGHVS and FNYEAQ. This CDR3 region has 16 residues.

This chain connects TRBV19 to TRBJ1-4; no clear D gene. The CDR3 is 15 amino acids. The V and J ends lost 0 bases and 8 bases respectively, with 13 bases between them. Germline V gene lookup returns CDR1 LNHDA and CDR2 SQIVND (reference sequence). The CDR3 here is CASSIDGRFAEKLFF. CDR3 DNA sequence: TGTGCCAGTAGTATAGACGGCAGGTTTGCGGAAAAACTGTTTTTT.

V is TRBV5-4 and J is TRBJ1-2; D is unclear. CDR1 and CDR2 from the germline V gene are SGHNT and YYREEE (reference sequence). The CDR3 spans 15 residues. Trimming pared 2 bases from V and 1 base from J, leaving 12 bases between. The CDR3 spells CASSFSASSNYGYTF. The DNA of the CDR3 is TGTGCCAGCAGCTTCTCAGCGAGTAGTAACTATGGCTACACCTTC.

The chain joins TRBV5-1 to TRBJ1-1, with 8 bases fitting TRBD1. The germline gives CDR1 SGHRS, CDR2 YFSETQ. Losses at the gene ends were 5 bases for V and 4 bases for J; bases not matched to a gene: 7. The CDR3 spans 14 residues. The CDR3 DNA is TGCGCCAGCAGTTATACCGGGACAGGCACTGAAGCTTTCTTT. As protein: CASSYTGTGTEAFF. Looking up the rest from reference TRBV5-1 and TRBJ1-1 gives the full variable domain: KAGVTQTPRYLIKTRGQQVTLSCSPISGHRSVSWYQQTPGQGLQFLFEYFSETQRNKGNFPGRFSGRQFSNSRSEMNVSTLELGDSALYLCASSYTGTGTEAFFGQGTRLTVV.

This clone was seen a few times. The CDR3 DNA follows: TGTGCCATCGGACAGGTCTCGACTAGCGGACCCTACGAGCAGTACTTC. Translating gives CAIGQVSTSGPYEQYF. The rearrangement uses TRBV10-3 and TRBJ2-7, with TRBD2 identical over 9 bases. The CDR3 covers 16 residues. V was clipped by 8 bases and J by 2 bases; unmatched bases: 13. Looked up from germline, CDR1 is ENHRY and CDR2 is SYGVKD.

The chain links TRBV10-3 to TRBJ1-3; no clear D gene. V lost 8 bases and J lost 0, with 8 bases in between. Germline loops: CDR1 ENHRY, CDR2 SYGVKD. The CDR3 spans 13 residues. CDR3 region: CAILEGSGNTIYF. Written as DNA, the CDR3 is TGTGCCATCCTGGAGGGCTCTGGAAACACCATATATTTT.

This clone was recorded once. This chain links TRBV9 with TRBJ2-1; TRBD2 matches at 13 bases. The CDR3 has 21 amino acids. Germline lookup yields CDR1 SGDLS and CDR2 YYNGEE. J gave up 6 bases and V 2 bases, and 20 bases lay outside the gene matches. In nucleotides, the CDR3 is TGTGCCAGCAGCGTGGGGGTTACCGGTTGGACTAGCGGGAGATATTCCAATGAGCAGTTCTTC. Its translation is CASSVGVTGWTSGRYSNEQFF. The variable domain in full, completed from reference TRBV9 and TRBJ2-1, reads DSGVTQTPKHLITATGQRVTLRCSPRSGDLSVYWYQQSLDQGLQFLIQYYNGEERAKGNILERFSAQQFPDLHSELNLSSLELGDSALYFCASSVGVTGWTSGRYSNEQFFGPGTRLTVL.

The gene calls are TRBV20-1 and TRBJ2-3; 9 bases align to TRBD1. The V gene's germline CDR1 is DFQATT and CDR2 SNEGSKA (reference sequence). The ends lost 3 bases at V and 0 bases at J; junction bases unmatched: 7. The CDR3 totals 16 residues. The CDR3 region is CSASSPGQGSTDTQYF. The DNA of the CDR3 is TGCAGTGCTAGTTCGCCGGGACAGGGAAGCACAGATACGCAGTATTTT.

This clone has a handful of counts. The chain links TRBV27 to TRBJ2-1; unclear D gene. Germline loops: CDR1 MNHEY, CDR2 SMNVEV (reference sequence). This CDR3 region has 17 residues. The ends were cut back, 2 bases at V and 4 bases at J, with 18 bases in the middle. The CDR3 region has the DNA TGTGCCAGCAGTTTACGATATCGAACCAACCTATACAATGAGCAGTTCTTC. Protein: CASSLRYRTNLYNEQFF.

The chain uses TRBV5-1 and TRBJ1-5; possibly TRBD1 for D (6 bases). This CDR3 region has 13 residues. V shed 4 bases and J shed 4 bases, with 9 bases lying between them. Germline assignment: CDR1 SGHRS and CDR2 YFSETQ. The CDR3 coding sequence is TGCGCCAGCAGCCCCGGGACAAATCAGCCCCAGCATTTT. It codes for CASSPGTNQPQHF.

The chain is built from TRBV18 and TRBJ2-2; no clear D gene. With 2 bases removed from V and 1 base from J, the gap between germline ends came to 14 bases. Germline CDR1 KGHSH, CDR2 LQKENI. The CDR3 spans 17 residues. CDR3 protein: CASSPSLINKNTGELFF. CDR3 DNA sequence: TGTGCCAGCTCACCATCTTTAATAAACAAGAACACCGGGGAGCTGTTTTTT.

The chain employs TRBV7-2 and TRBJ2-7, with D tentatively TRBD2 (5 bases). The CDR3 spans 13 residues. Trimming removed 2 bases at V and 3 bases at J, with 8 bases between. The germline V gene encodes CDR1 SGHTA and CDR2 FQGNSA. CDR3 loop: CASSLNGIYEQYF. The CDR3 nucleotides are TGTGCCAGCAGCTTAAACGGGATCTACGAGCAGTACTTC. The complete variable domain, with remaining parts taken from reference TRBV7-2 and TRBJ2-7, reads GAGVSQSPSNKVTEKGKDVELRCDPISGHTALYWYRQSLGQGLEFLIYFQGNSAPDKSGLPSDRFSAERTGGSVSTLTIQRTQQEDSAVYLCASSLNGIYEQYFGPGTRLTVT.

The V and J genes are TRBV5-4 and TRBJ2-3; 14 bases fit TRBD2. J gave up 3 bases and V 3 bases, and 6 bases lay outside the gene matches. CDR3 size: 17 residues. The germline CDR1 and CDR2 sequences are SGHNT and YYREEE (reference sequence). The chain's CDR3 is CASSYAGLAGVTDTQYF. The DNA of the CDR3 is TGTGCCAGCAGCTACGCGGGACTAGCGGGAGTAACAGATACGCAGTATTTT. Together with reference TRBV5-4 and TRBJ2-3, the CDR3 gives the full variable domain: ETGVTQSPTHLIKTRGQQVTLRCSSQSGHNTVSWYQQALGQGPQFIFQYYREEENGRGNFPPRFSGLQFPNYSSELNVNALELDDSALYLCASSYAGLAGVTDTQYFGPGTRLTVL.

V and J are TRBV7-3 and TRBJ2-1, with a possible D match to TRBD2 (6 bases). V was shortened by 5 bases and J by 2 bases, with 13 bases between the two germline ends. Looked up from germline, CDR1 is SGHTA and CDR2 is FQGTGA. CDR3 length equals 15 residues. The CDR3 loop is CASSPGDPTYNEQFF. The CDR3 coding sequence is TGTGCCAGCAGCCCGGGGGACCCCACCTACAATGAGCAGTTCTTC.

This chain joins TRBV5-6 and TRBJ1-3; no clear D gene. The germline V and J ends were trimmed by 4 bases and 0 bases, with 11 bases remaining between them. Germline V CDR1 and CDR2: SGHDT, YYEEEE. The CDR3 is made up of 15 amino acids. CDR3 sequence (DNA): TGTGCCAGCAGCCCTCAATTCGGCTCTGGAAACACCATATATTTT. Translating gives CASSPQFGSGNTIYF.

The chain combines TRBV10-3 with TRBJ1-1; D not resolved. CDR1 and CDR2 from the germline V gene are ENHRY and SYGVKD. This CDR3 has 13 amino acids. V lost 4 bases to trimming and J lost 0 bases, with 6 bases between them. The chain's CDR3 is CAISAELNTEAFF. CDR3 nucleotides: TGTGCCATCAGTGCCGAGCTGAACACTGAAGCTTTCTTT.

This clone was counted a single time. The chain has TRBV7-3 and TRBJ1-2, with 11 bases lining up with TRBD1. Germline trimming cut 5 bases from V and 8 bases from J; bases unmatched to any gene: 7. Germline assignment: CDR1 SGHTA and CDR2 FQGTGA. This CDR3 region has 14 residues. CDR3 DNA: TGTGCCAGCAGCCCGGACAGGGGGCTCGGAGGCTACACCTTC. Amino acids: CASSPDRGLGGYTF. The complete variable domain, with remaining parts taken from reference TRBV7-3 and TRBJ1-2, reads GAGVSQTPSNKVTEKGKYVELRCDPISGHTALYWYRQSLGQGPEFLIYFQGTGAADDSGLPNDRFFAVRPEGSVSTLKIQRTERGDSAVYLCASSPDRGLGGYTFGSGTRLTVV.

This clone occurred a few times. This sequence joins TRBV13 and TRBJ2-7; 8 bases fit TRBD2. The germline V gene has CDR1 PRHDT and CDR2 FYEKMQ (reference sequence). Trimming removed 4 bases from V and 2 bases from J; junction bases left unmatched: 7. CDR3 size: 15 residues. The CDR3 loop reads CASSSQLAVTYEQYF. In DNA, the CDR3 is TGTGCCAGCAGCTCCCAACTAGCGGTCACCTACGAGCAGTACTTC.